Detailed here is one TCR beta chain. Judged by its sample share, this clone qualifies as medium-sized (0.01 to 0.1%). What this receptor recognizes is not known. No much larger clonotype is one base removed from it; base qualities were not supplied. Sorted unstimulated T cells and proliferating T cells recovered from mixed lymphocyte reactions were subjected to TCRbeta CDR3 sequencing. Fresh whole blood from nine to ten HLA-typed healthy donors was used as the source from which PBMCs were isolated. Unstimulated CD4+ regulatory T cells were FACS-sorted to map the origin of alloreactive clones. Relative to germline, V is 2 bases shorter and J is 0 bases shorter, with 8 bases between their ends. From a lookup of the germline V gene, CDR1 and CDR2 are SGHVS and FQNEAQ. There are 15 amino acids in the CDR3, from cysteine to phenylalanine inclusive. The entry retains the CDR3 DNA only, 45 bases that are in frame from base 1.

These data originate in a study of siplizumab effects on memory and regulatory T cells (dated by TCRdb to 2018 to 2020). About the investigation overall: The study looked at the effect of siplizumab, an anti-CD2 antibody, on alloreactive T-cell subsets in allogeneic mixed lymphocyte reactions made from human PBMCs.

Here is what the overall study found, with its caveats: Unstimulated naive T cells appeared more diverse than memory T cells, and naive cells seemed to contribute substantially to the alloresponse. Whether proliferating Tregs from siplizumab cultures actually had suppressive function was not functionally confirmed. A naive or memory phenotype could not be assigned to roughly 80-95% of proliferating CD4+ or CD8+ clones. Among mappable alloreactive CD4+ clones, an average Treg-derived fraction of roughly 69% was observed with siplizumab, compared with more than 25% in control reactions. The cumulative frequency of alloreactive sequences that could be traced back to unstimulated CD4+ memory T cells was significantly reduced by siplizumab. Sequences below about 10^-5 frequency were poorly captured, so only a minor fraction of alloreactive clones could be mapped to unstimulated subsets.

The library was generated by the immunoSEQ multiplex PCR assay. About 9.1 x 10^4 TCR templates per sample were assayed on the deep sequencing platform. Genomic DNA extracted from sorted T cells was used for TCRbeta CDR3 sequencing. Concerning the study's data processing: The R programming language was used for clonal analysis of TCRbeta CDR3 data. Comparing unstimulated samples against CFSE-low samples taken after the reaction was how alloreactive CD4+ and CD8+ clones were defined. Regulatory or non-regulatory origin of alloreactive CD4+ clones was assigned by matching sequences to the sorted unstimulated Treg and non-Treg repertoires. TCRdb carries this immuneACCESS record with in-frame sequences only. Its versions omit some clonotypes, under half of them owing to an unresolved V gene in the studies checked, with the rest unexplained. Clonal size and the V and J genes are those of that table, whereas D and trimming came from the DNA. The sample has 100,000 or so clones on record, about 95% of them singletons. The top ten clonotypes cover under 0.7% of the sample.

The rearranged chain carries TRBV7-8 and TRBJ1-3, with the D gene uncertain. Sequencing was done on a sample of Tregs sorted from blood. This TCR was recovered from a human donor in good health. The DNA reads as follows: TGTGCCAGCAGCTTACTCCGCACCTCTGGAAACACCATATATTTT. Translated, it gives CASSLLRTSGNTIYF.